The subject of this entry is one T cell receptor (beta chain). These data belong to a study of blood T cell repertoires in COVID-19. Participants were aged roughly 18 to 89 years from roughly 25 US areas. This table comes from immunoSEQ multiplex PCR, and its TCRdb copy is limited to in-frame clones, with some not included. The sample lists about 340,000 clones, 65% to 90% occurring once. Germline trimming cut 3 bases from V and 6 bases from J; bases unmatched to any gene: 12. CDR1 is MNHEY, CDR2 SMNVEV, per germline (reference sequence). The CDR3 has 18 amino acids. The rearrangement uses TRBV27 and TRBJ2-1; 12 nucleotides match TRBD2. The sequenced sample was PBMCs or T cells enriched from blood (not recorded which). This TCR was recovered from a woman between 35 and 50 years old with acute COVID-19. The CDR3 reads CASSFRSSSSGRVNEQFF. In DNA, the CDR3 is TGTGCCAGCAGTTTCCGATCCTCTTCTAGCGGGAGGGTCAATGAGCAGTTCTTC.